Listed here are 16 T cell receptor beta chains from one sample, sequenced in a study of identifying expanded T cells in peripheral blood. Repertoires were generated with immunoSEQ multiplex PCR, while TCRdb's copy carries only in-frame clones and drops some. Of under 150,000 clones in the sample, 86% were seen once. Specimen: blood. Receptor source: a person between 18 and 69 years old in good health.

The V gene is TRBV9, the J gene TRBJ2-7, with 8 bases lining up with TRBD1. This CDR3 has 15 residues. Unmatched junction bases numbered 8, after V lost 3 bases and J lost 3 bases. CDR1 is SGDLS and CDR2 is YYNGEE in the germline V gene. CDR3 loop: CASSAGGTGGYEQYF. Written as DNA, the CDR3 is TGTGCCAGCAGCGCCGGGGGAACAGGGGGCTACGAGCAGTACTTC.

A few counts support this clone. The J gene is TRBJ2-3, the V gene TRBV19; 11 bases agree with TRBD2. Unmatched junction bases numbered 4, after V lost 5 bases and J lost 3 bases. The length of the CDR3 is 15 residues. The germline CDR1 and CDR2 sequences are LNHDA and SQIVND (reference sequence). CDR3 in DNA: TGTGCCAGTAGTCCCGGGACTAGCGGAACAGATACGCAGTATTTT. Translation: CASSPGTSGTDTQYF.

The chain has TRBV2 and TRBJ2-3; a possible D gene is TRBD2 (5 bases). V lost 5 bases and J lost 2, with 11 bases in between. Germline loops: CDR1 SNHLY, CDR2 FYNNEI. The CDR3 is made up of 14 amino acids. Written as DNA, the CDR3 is TGTGCCAGCAGTACAGAGCGGCCCACAGATACGCAGTATTTT. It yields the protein CASSTERPTDTQYF.

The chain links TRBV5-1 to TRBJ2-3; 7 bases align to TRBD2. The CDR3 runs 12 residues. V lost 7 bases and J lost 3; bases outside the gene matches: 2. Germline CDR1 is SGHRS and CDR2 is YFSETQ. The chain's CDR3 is CASGGVTDTQYF. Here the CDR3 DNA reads TGCGCCAGCGGGGGGGTTACAGATACGCAGTATTTT.

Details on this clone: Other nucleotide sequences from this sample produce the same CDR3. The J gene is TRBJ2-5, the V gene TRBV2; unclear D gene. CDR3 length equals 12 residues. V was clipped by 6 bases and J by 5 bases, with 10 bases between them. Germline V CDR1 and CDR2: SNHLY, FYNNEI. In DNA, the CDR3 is TGTGCCAGCAGCGTCGGCAGGGAGACCCAGTACTTC. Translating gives CASSVGRETQYF.

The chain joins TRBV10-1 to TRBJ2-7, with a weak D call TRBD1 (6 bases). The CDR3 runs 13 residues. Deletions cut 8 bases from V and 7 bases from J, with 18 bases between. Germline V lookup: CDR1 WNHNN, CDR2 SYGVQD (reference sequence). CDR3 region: CASSRTQGSEQYF. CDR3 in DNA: TGCGCCAGCTCCAGAACCCAGGGGTCAGAGCAGTACTTC.

The DNA of the CDR3 is TGTGCCAGCAGCTTAGATTACGGAAATGAGCAGTTCTTC. Translation gives CASSLDYGNEQFF. The chain is built from TRBV11-2 and TRBJ2-1; no definite D call. V shed 0 bases and J shed 7 bases, with 7 bases lying between them. Germline V CDR1 and CDR2: SGHAT, FQNNGV. The CDR3 is 13 residues long.

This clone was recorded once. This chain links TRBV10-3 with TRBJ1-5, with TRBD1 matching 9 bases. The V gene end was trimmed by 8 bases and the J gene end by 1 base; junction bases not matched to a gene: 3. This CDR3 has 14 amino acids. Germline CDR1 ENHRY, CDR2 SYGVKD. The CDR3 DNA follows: TGTGCCATCGGAGGGACAGGGAGCAATCAGCCCCAGCATTTT. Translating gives CAIGGTGSNQPQHF.

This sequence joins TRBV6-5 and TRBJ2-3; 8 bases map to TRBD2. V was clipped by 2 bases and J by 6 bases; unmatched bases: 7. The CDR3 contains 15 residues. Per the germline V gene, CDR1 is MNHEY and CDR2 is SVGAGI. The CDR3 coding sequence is TGTGCCAGCAGTTACGACGGGAGGGCCGGGGATACGCAGTATTTT. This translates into CASSYDGRAGDTQYF.

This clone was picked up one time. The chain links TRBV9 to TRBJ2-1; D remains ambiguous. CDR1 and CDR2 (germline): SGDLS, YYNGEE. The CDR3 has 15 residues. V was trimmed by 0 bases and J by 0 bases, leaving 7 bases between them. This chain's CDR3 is CASSVEAYSYNEQFF. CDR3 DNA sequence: TGTGCCAGCAGCGTAGAGGCATACTCCTACAATGAGCAGTTCTTC.

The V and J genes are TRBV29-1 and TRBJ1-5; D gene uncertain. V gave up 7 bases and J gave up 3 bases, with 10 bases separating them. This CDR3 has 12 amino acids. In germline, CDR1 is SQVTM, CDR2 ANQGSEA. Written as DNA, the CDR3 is TGCAGCGCCCGGGCTAACAATCAGCCCCAGCATTTT. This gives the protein CSARANNQPQHF.

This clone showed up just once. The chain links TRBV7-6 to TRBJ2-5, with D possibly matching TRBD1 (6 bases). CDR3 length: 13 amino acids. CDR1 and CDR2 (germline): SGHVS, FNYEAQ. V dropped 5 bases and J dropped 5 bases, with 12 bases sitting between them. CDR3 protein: CASSAQGAETQYF. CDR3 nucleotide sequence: TGTGCCAGCAGCGCACAGGGTGCCGAGACCCAGTACTTC.

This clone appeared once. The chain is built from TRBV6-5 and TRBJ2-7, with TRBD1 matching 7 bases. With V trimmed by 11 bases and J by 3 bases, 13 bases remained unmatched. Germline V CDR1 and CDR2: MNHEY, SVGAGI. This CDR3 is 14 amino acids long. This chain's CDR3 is CAVQDRDSYYEQYF. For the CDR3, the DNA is TGTGCCGTACAGGATCGGGACAGCTACTACGAGCAGTACTTC.

The CDR3 sequence: CASSYRSNQPQHF. The CDR3 region has the DNA TGTGCCAGCAGTTACAGGAGCAATCAGCCCCAGCATTTT. The V call is TRBV6-6, the J call TRBJ1-5; D gene uncertain. This CDR3 is 13 amino acids long. Trimming took off 2 bases at V and 1 base at J, with 3 bases between the two ends. Germline values: CDR1 MNHNY, CDR2 SVGAGI (reference sequence).

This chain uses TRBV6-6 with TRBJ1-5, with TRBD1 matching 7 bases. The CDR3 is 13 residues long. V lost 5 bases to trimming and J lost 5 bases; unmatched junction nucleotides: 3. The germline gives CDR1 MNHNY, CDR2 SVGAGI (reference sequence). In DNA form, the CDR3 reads TGTGCCAGCAGTCAAGACAGGGATCAGCCCCAGCATTTT. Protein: CASSQDRDQPQHF.

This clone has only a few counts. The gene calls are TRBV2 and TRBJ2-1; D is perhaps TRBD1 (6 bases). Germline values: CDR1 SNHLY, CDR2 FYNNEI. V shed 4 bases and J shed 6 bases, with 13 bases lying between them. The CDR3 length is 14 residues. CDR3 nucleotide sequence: TGTGCCAGCAGTGTTTTCGGACAGACCAATGAGCAGTTCTTC. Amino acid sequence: CASSVFGQTNEQFF. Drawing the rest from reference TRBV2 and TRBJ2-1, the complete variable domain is EPEVTQTPSHQVTQMGQEVILRCVPISNHLYFYWYRQILGQKVEFLVSFYNNEISEKSEIFDDQFSVERPDGSNFTLKIRSTKLEDSAMYFCASSVFGQTNEQFFGPGTRLTVL.